This TCR beta chain was captured by sequencing in a study of T-cell reconstitution after alpha-beta-depleted transplantation in children. This clonotype was detected many times. What it binds is unknown. It was with unique molecular identifiers that the TCRbeta library was prepared. Using its own MiXCR run on the PCR reads, TCRdb lists one record per CDR3 protein. The sample consists of over 400,000 distinct CDR3 sequences, approximately 42% of them appearing once. The CDR3 extends over 14 amino acids. Germline V gene sequence: CDR1 DFQATT, CDR2 SNEGSKA (reference sequence). With 3 bases removed from V and 5 bases from J, the gap between germline ends came to 16 bases. Notes on the study in general: Some patients showed high day-60 TCRbeta diversity, which derived from surviving recipient T cells and thymic progenitors.

The chain has TRBV20-1 and TRBJ1-2; possible D gene TRBD1, 5 bases. The sample was PBMCs, taken before TCRalphabeta/CD19-depleted stem cell transplant. The sequence was obtained from a girl aged 2 to 10 with aplastic anemia, due to receive a stem cell transplant. The DNA of the CDR3 is TGCAGTGCTAGCCTGAAGAGGGGCGAGTATGGCTACACCTTC. This gives the protein CSASLKRGEYGYTF.